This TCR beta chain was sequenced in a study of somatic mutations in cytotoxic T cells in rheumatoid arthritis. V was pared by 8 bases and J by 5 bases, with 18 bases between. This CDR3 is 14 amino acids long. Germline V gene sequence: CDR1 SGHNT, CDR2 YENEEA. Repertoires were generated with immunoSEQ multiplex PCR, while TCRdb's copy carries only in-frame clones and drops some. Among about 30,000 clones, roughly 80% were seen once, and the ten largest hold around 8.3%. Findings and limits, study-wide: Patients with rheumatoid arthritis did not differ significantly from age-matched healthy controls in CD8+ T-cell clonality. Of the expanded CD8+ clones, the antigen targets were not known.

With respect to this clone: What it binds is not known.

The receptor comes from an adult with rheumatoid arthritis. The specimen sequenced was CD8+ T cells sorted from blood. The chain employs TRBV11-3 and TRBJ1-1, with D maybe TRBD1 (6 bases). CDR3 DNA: TGTGCCAGCCGTAAAGTGGGGGGCTCGACTGAAGCTTTCTTT. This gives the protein CASRKVGGSTEAFF.